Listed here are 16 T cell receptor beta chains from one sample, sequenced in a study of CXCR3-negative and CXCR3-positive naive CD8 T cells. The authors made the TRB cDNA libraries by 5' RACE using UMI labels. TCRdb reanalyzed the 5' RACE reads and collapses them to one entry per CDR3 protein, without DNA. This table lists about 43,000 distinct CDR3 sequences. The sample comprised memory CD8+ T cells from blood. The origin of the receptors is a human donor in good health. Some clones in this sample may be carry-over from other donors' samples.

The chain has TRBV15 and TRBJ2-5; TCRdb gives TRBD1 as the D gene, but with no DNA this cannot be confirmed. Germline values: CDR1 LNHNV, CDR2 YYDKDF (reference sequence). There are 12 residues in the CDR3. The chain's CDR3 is CATSSAPDGEYF.

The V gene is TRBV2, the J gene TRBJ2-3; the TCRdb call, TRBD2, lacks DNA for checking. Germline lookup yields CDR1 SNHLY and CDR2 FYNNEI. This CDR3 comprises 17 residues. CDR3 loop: CASSDIDRGTRVDTQYF.

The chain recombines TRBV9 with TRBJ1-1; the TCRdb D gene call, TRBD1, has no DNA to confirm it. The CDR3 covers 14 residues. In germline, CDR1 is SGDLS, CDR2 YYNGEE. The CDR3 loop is CASSVRGMATEAFF.

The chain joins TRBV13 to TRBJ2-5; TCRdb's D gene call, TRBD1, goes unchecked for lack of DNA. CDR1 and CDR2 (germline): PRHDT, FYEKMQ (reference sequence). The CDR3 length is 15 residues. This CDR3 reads CASSTRERTEETQYF.

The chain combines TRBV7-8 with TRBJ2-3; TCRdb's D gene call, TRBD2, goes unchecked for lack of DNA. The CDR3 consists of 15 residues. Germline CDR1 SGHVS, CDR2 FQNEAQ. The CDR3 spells CASRVSGPSRDTQYF. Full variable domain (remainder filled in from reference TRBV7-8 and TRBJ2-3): GAGVSQSPRYKVAKRGQDVALRCDPISGHVSLFWYQQALGQGPEFLTYFQNEAQLDKSGLPSDRFFAERPEGSVSTLKIQRTQQEDSAVYLCASRVSGPSRDTQYFGPGTRLTVL.

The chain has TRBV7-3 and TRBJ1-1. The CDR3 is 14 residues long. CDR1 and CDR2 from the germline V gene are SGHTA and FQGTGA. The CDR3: CASSLNNLDTEAFF.

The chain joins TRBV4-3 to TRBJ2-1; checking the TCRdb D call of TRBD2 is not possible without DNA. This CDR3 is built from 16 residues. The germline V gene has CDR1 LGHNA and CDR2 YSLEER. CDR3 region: CASSQESGGVYNEQFF.

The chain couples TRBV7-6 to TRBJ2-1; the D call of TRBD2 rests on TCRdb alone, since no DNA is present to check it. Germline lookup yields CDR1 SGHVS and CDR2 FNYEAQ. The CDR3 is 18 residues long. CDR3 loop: CASSLALRGTSGADEQFF.

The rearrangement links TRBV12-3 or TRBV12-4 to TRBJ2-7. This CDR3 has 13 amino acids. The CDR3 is CASSLTLIDEQYF.

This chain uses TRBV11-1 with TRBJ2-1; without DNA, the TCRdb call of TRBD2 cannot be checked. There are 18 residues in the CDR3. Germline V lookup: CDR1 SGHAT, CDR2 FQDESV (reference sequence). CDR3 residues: CASSSGLAIPKGYNEQFF.

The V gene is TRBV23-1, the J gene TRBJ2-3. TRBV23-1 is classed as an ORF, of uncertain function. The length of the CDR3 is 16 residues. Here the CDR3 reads CASTRAWTDSTDTQYF.

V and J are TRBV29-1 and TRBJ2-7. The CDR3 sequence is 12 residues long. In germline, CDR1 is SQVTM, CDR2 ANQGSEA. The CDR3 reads CSVAGDSYEQYF.

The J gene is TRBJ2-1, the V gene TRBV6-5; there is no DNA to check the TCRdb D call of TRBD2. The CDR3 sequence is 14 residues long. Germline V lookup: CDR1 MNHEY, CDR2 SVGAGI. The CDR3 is CASRGGESYNEQFF.

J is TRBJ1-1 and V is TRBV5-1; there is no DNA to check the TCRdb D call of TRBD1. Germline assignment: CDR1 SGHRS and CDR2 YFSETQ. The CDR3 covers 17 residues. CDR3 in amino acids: CASSLTEGGWMNTEAFF.

CDR3 region: CSVEGDGYEQYF. The V and J genes are TRBV29-1 and TRBJ2-7; without DNA, the TCRdb call of TRBD1 cannot be checked. Germline values: CDR1 SQVTM, CDR2 ANQGSEA. This CDR3 region has 12 residues.

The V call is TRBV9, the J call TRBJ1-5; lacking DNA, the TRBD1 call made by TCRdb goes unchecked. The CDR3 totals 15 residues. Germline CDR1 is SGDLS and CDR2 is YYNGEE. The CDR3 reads CASSVESRVGQPQHF.